This T cell receptor (beta chain) stems from a study of cytomegalovirus exposure and HLA in healthy donors. Study-level information: Later analysis reported that the roughly 130 validation repertoires shared the platform of the roughly 710 first-cohort repertoires.

Germline CDR1 and CDR2: SGHNT and YYREEE (reference sequence). This CDR3 is built from 16 residues. V dropped 7 bases and J dropped 2; count of bases not matched to a gene: 10. The protocol was immunoSEQ multiplex PCR, while the TCRdb copy is restricted to in-frame clones and leaves out a portion. The sample lists about 160,000 clones; around four fifths were seen once. Sequencing was done on a sample of PBMCs. This chain connects TRBV5-4 to TRBJ2-2; 8 bases map to TRBD2. The origin of this receptor is a man in his thirties or forties in good health and CMV-seropositive. The CDR3 protein is CASYPGGHPNTGELFF. For the CDR3, the DNA is TGTGCCAGCTATCCGGGGGGGCACCCAAACACCGGGGAGCTGTTTTTT. The variable domain in full, completed from reference TRBV5-4 and TRBJ2-2, reads ETGVTQSPTHLIKTRGQQVTLRCSSQSGHNTVSWYQQALGQGPQFIFQYYREEENGRGNFPPRFSGLQFPNYSSELNVNALELDDSALYLCASYPGGHPNTGELFFGEGSRLTVL.